This T cell receptor (beta chain) was captured in a study of shared clonotypes between healthy human individuals. The germline gives CDR1 MDHEN, CDR2 SYDVKM. This CDR3 region has 12 residues. Trimming left V 8 bases short and J 7 bases short, with 14 bases between. Method: immunoSEQ multiplex PCR; TCRdb's copy keeps in-frame clones and lacks some. The sample contains 170,000 or so clones, 66% of which appear only once. Sequencing was carried out using memory CD4+ T cells sorted from blood. Subset denoted: CD45RA-negative fraction. The receptor comes from a man younger than 45 in good health. The V gene is TRBV28, the J gene TRBJ1-2; possible D gene TRBD1, 6 bases. CDR3 residues: CASAGQQRGYTF. The CDR3 bases are TGTGCCAGCGCCGGACAGCAGCGTGGCTACACCTTC.